This T cell receptor (beta chain) emerged from a study of glioma-infiltrating T cells. The CDR3 is 16 amino acids. Germline CDR1 reads MNHGY; CDR2 reads SAAAGT. General study findings and limits: CDR3 overlap between tissue and blood was very small.

The iRepertoire nested amplicon-rescue multiplex PCR amplified TCR alpha and beta CDR3s from RNA. MiXCR was run by TCRdb on the multiplex PCR reads, yielding one entry per CDR3 protein. The sample includes more than 300,000 distinct CDR3 sequences, 35% to 45% of them seen just once. On this clonotype: No antigen is known for it. A much more abundant neighbour one base away suggests this may be a read error.

The gene calls are TRBV6-8 and TRBJ2-2; possibly TRBD2 for D (6 bases). This receptor was taken from a human donor with low-grade glioma or glioblastoma, undergoing nonglioma brain surgery, or in good health (not recorded which). The material sequenced was glioma tissue, nonneoplastic brain tissue, or PBMCs (not recorded which). The CDR3: CASSYWDGSNTGGLFF. DNA of the CDR3: TGTGCCAGCAGTTACTGGGACGGGTCCAACACCGGGGGGCTGTTTTTT.